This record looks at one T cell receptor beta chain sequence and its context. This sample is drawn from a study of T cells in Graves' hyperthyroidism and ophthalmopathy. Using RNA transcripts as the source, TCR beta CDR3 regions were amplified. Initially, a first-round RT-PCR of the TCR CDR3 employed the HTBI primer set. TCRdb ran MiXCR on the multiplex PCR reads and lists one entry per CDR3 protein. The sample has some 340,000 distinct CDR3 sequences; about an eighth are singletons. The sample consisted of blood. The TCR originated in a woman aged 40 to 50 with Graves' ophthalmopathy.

CDR3 nucleotides: TGTGCCAGCTATGGGACAGGGTACCAGCCCCAGCATTTT. It yields the protein CASYGTGYQPQHF. This chain joins TRBV6-1 and TRBJ1-5, with 9 bases that match TRBD1. This CDR3 is 13 amino acids long. J lost 7 bases, V lost 8 bases, and 6 bases had no gene match. Germline lookup yields CDR1 MNHNS and CDR2 SASEGT.